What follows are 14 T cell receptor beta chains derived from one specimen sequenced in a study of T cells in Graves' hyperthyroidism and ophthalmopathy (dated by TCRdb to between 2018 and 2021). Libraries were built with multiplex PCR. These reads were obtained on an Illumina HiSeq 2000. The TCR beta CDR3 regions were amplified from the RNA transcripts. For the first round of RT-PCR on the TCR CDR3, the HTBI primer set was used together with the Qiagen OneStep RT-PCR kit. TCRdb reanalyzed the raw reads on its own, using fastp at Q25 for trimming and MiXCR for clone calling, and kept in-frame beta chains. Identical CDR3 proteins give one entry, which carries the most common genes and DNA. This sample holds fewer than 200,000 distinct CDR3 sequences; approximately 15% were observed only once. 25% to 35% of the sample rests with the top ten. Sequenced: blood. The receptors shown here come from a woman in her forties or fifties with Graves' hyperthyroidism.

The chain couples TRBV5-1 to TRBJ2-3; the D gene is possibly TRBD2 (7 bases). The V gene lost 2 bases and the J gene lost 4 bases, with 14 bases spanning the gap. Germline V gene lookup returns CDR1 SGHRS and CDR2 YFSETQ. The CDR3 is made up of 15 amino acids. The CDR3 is CASSFGGGAPDTQYF. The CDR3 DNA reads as TGCGCCAGCAGCTTTGGTGGGGGGGCCCCAGATACGCAGTATTTT.

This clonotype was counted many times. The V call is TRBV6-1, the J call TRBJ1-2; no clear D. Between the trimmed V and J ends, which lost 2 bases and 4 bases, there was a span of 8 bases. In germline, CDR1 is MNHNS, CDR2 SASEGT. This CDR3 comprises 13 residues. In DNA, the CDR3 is TGTGCCAGCAGTGAAAAGGAGACCTATGGCTACACCTTC. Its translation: CASSEKETYGYTF.

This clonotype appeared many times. This CDR3 reads CASSEAPPTRGGNTIYF. CDR3 coding DNA: TGTGCCAGCAGTGAAGCGCCACCTACCCGGGGAGGAAACACCATATATTTT. The genes are TRBV2 and TRBJ1-3; no clear D gene. Trimming pared 0 bases from V and 4 bases from J, leaving 16 bases between. The CDR3 extends over 17 amino acids. Germline loops: CDR1 SNHLY, CDR2 FYNNEI.

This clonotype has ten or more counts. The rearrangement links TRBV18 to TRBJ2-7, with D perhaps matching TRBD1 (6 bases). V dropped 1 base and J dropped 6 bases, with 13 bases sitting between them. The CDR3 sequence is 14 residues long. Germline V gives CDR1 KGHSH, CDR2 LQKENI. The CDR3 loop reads CASSPLGDTPEQYF. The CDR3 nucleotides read TGTGCCAGCTCACCACTGGGGGACACCCCCGAGCAGTACTTC.

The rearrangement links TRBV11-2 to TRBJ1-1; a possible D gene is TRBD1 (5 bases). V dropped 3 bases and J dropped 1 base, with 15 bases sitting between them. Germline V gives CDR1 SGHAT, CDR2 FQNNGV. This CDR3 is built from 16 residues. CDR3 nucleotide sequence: TGTGCCAGCAGCTTTTTGCCCATGACAGAGAACACTGAAGCTTTCTTT. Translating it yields CASSFLPMTENTEAFF. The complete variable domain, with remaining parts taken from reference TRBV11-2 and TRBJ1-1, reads EAGVAQSPRYKIIEKRQSVAFWCNPISGHATLYWYQQILGQGPKLLIQFQNNGVVDDSQLPKDRFSAERLKGVDSTLKIQPAKLEDSAVYLCASSFLPMTENTEAFFGQGTRLTVV.

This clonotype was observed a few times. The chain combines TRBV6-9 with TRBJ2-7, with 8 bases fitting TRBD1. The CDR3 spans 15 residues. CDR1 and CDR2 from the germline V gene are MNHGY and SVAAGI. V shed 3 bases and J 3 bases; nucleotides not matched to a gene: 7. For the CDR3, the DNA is TGTGCCAGCAGTTACAGGACAGGGACACACTACGAGCAGTACTTC. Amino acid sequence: CASSYRTGTHYEQYF.

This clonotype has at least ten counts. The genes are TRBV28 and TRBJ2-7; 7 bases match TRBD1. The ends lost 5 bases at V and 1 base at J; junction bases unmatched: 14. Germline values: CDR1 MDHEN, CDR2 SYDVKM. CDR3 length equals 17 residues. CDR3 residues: CASSQPPVGQESYEQYF. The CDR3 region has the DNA TGTGCCAGCAGTCAACCACCGGTCGGACAGGAGTCCTACGAGCAGTACTTC.

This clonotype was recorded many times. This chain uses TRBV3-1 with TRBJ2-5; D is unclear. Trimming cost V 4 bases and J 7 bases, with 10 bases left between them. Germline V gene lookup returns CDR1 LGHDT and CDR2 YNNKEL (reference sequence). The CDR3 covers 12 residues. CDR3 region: CASSLRQLTQYF. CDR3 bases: TGTGCCAGCAGCCTAAGGCAACTGACCCAGTACTTC.

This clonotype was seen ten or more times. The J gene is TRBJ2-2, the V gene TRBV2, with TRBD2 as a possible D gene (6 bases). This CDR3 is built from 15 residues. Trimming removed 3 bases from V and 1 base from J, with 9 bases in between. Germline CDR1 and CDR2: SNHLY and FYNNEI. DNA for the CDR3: TGTGCCAGCAGTGAGGGACTCGTGAACACCGGGGAGCTGTTTTTT. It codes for CASSEGLVNTGELFF.

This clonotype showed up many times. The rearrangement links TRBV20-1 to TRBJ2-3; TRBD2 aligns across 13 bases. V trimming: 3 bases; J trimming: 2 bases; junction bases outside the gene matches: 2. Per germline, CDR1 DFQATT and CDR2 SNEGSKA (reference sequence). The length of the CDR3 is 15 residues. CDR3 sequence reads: CSARGTSGNTDTQYF. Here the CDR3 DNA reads TGCAGTGCTAGGGGGACTAGCGGGAACACAGATACGCAGTATTTT.

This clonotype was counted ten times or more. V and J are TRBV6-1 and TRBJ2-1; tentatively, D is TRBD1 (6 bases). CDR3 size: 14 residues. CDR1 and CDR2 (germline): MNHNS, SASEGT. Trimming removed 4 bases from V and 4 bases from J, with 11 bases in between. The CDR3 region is CASSVGQSYNEQFF. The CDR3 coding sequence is TGTGCCAGCAGTGTTGGACAGAGTTACAATGAGCAGTTCTTC.

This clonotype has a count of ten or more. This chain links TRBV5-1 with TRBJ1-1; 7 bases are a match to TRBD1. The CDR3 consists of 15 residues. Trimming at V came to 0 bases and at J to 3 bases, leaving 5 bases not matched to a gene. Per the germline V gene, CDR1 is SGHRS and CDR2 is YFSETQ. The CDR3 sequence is CASSLAGGTDTEAFF. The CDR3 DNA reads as TGCGCCAGCAGCTTGGCAGGGGGGACGGACACTGAAGCTTTCTTT.

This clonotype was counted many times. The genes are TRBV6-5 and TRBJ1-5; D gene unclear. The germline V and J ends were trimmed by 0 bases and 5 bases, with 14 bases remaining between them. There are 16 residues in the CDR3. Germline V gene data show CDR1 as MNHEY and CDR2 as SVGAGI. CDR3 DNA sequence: TGTGCCAGCAGTTACTCCCAGTCCCGACGTTATCAGCCCCAGCATTTT. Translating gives CASSYSQSRRYQPQHF.

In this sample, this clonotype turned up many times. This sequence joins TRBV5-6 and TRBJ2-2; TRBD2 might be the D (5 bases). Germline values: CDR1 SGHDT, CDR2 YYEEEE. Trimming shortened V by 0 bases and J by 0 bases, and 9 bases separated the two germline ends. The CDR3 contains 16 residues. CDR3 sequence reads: CASSLEAASNTGELFF. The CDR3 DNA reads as TGTGCCAGCAGCTTGGAAGCGGCCTCGAACACCGGGGAGCTGTTTTTT.